Listed here are 4 T cell receptor beta chains from one sample, sequenced in a study of OX40 agonist ivuxolimab in advanced cancers. Clones were sequenced by immunoSEQ multiplex PCR, and TCRdb holds only the in-frame ones, with some missing. The repertoire holds around 30,000 clones, with 82% as singletons. The specimen was CD4+ or CD8+ T cells sorted from blood, collected in a trial of the OX40 agonist ivuxolimab. Receptors were obtained from an adult with an advanced solid tumor such as melanoma, head and neck, liver or kidney cancer.

This clone was counted between two and nine times. The V and J genes are TRBV7-9 and TRBJ1-1, with 7 bases aligning to TRBD1. CDR3 length: 14 amino acids. Germline CDR1 SEHNR, CDR2 FQNEAQ (reference sequence). V gave up 5 bases and J gave up 7 bases; unmatched junction bases: 10. Here the CDR3 DNA reads TGTGCCAGCAGCCCCGACAGGGTGGTGCTTGAAGCTTTCTTT. It translates to CASSPDRVVLEAFF.

This clone was observed a handful of times. The chain links TRBV25-1 to TRBJ1-1; D is undetermined. Trimming shortened V by 1 base and J by 12 bases, and 9 bases separated the two germline ends. Germline CDR1 MGHDK, CDR2 SYGVNS. The length of the CDR3 is 11 residues. CDR3 in DNA: TGTGCCAGCAGTGAATTGGGGTCGTCTTTCTTT. Residues: CASSELGSSFF.

The genes are TRBV7-2 and TRBJ2-2, with 7 bases matching TRBD2. Trimming removed 2 bases from V and 4 bases from J; junction bases left unmatched: 7. Germline values: CDR1 SGHTA, CDR2 FQGNSA. The CDR3 extends over 16 amino acids. The CDR3 protein is CASSLYGGSRTGELFF. In DNA, the CDR3 is TGTGCCAGCAGCTTATATGGCGGGAGCCGCACCGGGGAGCTGTTTTTT. The whole variable domain, remainder taken from reference TRBV7-2 and TRBJ2-2, is GAGVSQSPSNKVTEKGKDVELRCDPISGHTALYWYRQSLGQGLEFLIYFQGNSAPDKSGLPSDRFSAERTGGSVSTLTIQRTQQEDSAVYLCASSLYGGSRTGELFFGEGSRLTVL.

This clone is judged medium-sized. This sequence joins TRBV10-3 and TRBJ2-7; D might be TRBD2 (6 bases). Between the trimmed V and J ends, which lost 8 bases and 2 bases, there was a span of 16 bases. The V gene's germline CDR1 is ENHRY and CDR2 SYGVKD. The CDR3 has 14 residues. The CDR3 DNA sequence: TGTGCCATCGGAGGTGGAGGGGTTGCCTACGAGCAGTACTTC. It specifies CAIGGGGVAYEQYF.